Each of the 4 T cell receptor beta chains below was sequenced from the same sample in a study of T cells in Graves' hyperthyroidism and ophthalmopathy. Template material for amplifying TCR beta CDR3 regions consisted of RNA transcripts. The HTBI primer set was used in a first-round RT-PCR of the TCR CDR3. Each CDR3 protein gets one entry after TCRdb re-called the multiplex PCR reads with MiXCR. Here the sample spans under 300,000 distinct CDR3 sequences, 10% to 15% being singletons. Sequenced material: blood. The receptors shown here come from a woman aged 30 to 39 with Graves' hyperthyroidism that later progressed to Graves' ophthalmopathy.

This clonotype came up many times. The rearrangement uses TRBV28 and TRBJ2-1; no firm D call. The CDR3 runs to 13 residues. Germline-derived CDR1 and CDR2 are MDHEN and SYDVKM. V gave up 7 bases and J gave up 8 bases, with 15 bases separating them. The CDR3 sequence is CASNLGVAHEQFF. In nucleotides, the CDR3 is TGTGCCAGCAATCTGGGTGTAGCCCATGAGCAGTTCTTC. The full variable domain, with the rest looked up from reference TRBV28 and TRBJ2-1, is DVKVTQSSRYLVKRTGEKVFLECVQDMDHENMFWYRQDPGLGLRLIYFSYDVKMKEKGDIPEGYSVSREKKERFSLILESASTNQTSMYLCASNLGVAHEQFFGPGTRLTVL.

The chain joins TRBV7-9 to TRBJ1-2, with 11 bases aligning to TRBD1. CDR3 length equals 12 residues. J was trimmed by 8 bases and V by 8 bases; bases with no gene match: 4. Germline loops: CDR1 SEHNR, CDR2 FQNEAQ (reference sequence). The CDR3 here is CASGQGAKGYTF. DNA of the CDR3: TGTGCCAGCGGACAGGGGGCGAAGGGCTACACCTTC.

The DNA for the CDR3 is TGTGCCAGCAGGCGCGGGACAGGGGACGGCTACACCTTC. The encoded protein is CASRRGTGDGYTF. V gene TRBV6-1 combines with J gene TRBJ1-2; 10 positions agree with TRBD1. Per the germline V gene, CDR1 is MNHNS and CDR2 is SASEGT. This CDR3 is built from 13 residues. V was clipped by 6 bases and J by 8 bases; unmatched bases: 6.

This clonotype has at least ten counts. J is TRBJ1-2 and V is TRBV13; D perhaps matches TRBD1 (6 bases). Between the trimmed V and J ends, which lost 5 bases and 1 base, there was a span of 14 bases. CDR1 and CDR2 (germline): PRHDT, FYEKMQ (reference sequence). The CDR3 spans 15 residues. Here the CDR3 DNA reads TGTGCCAGCAGCCAATGGACAGAGGATAACTATGGCTACACCTTC. Translated, it gives CASSQWTEDNYGYTF.